This T cell receptor (beta chain) emerged from a study of CD8+ T cells in alopecia areata. On the study more broadly: The duration of tofacitinib was 6 to 18 months, with 6 months off drug afterward.

The study team obtained lesional scalp punch biopsies and peripheral blood from alopecia areata patients. Extracted RNA was reverse transcribed, and the resulting cDNA served as sequencing template. Assay: immunoSEQ multiplex PCR; the TCRdb copy retains only in-frame clones and omits some. Here the sample spans 150,000 or so clones, roughly 48% being singletons. This clone turned up a few times. Its matching antigen is unknown. Points from the study as a whole: Tissue-resident alphabeta T cells belonging to normal skin likewise get sequenced within scalp specimens.

This sequence was found in a human donor with alopecia areata. Sequencing was performed on CD4+ T cells sorted from blood.

This chain's CDR3 is CASSGLVSAGELFF. CDR3 in DNA: TGTGCCAGCAGCGGACTAGTGAGCGCCGGGGAGCTGTTTTTT. The chain has TRBV11-2 and TRBJ2-2, with 7 bases lining up with TRBD2. The CDR3 length is 14 residues. Trimming removed 5 bases from V and 6 bases from J; junction bases left unmatched: 6. Germline V lookup: CDR1 SGHAT, CDR2 FQNNGV.